The present T cell receptor (beta chain) was sequenced within a study of cytomegalovirus exposure and HLA in healthy donors. Researchers ran the PCR with 60 Vbeta and 13 Jbeta primers. Profiling relied on immunoSEQ multiplex PCR, and the TCRdb table lists in-frame clones only, not all of them. The sample holds around 100,000 clones, about 77% seen once. This clone was picked up a small number of times. Its antigen is unknown. CDR1 KGHSH and CDR2 LQKENI come from the germline V gene. Trimming took 3 bases from V and 3 from J, leaving 8 bases between them. This CDR3 is 13 amino acids long. Findings of the study overall: Reportedly, TCR beta sequences accurately predicted HLA-A and HLA-B alleles in most subjects.

The sequence was collected from a woman younger than 35 in good health and CMV-seropositive. V gene TRBV18 combines with J gene TRBJ1-1; D is uncertain. Sequences were obtained from PBMCs. The CDR3 spells CASSPTQDTEAFF. The CDR3, as DNA: TGTGCCAGCTCACCGACCCAGGACACTGAAGCTTTCTTT.